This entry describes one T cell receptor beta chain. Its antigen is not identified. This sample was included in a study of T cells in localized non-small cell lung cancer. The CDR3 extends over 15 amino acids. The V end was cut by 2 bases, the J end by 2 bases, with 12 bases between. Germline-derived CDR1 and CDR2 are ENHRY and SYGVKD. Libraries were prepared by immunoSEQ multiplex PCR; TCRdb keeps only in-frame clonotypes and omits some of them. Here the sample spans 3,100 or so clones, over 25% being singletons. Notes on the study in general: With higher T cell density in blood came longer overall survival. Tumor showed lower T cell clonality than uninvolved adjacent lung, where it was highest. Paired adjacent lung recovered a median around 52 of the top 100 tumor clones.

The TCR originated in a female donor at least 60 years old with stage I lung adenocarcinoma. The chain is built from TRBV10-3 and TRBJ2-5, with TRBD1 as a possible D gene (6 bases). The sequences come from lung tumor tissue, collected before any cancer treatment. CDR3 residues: CAISEKRGNQETQYF. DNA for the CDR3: TGTGCCATCAGTGAGAAAAGGGGGAATCAAGAGACCCAGTACTTC.